The clone carrying this T cell receptor (beta chain) was observed at least ten times. Its antigen is still unknown. The sample belongs to a study of T-cell memory formation after mild COVID-19. Per germline, CDR1 SSHAT and CDR2 FNYEAQ (reference sequence). CDR3 length: 15 residues. 5'RACE with constant-segment primers built TCRalpha and TCRbeta cDNA libraries with UMIs. MiXCR, run by TCRdb on the 5' RACE reads, gives a single entry per CDR3 protein. This sample carries approximately 50,000 distinct CDR3 sequences, 9% to 15% of them seen once, and the ten largest clones take approximately 25%. Study-wide results and caveats: SARS-CoV-2 specificity was not confirmed for second-wave clones peaking on day 37. Contracting clones from day 15 to 85 had balanced CD4/CD8; later expanders favoured CD4+.

The sequence derives from a man between 18 and 35 years old who had mild COVID-19 (a few samples of this study predate the infection). Cell type and time point are not known. The rearrangement links TRBV7-7 to TRBJ2-1; possible D gene TRBD2, 6 bases. Sequencing was done on a sample of PBMCs or a T cell subset sorted from them (not recorded which). CDR3 in amino acids: CATLPPEGRIREQFF. The CDR3 DNA follows: TGTGCTACCCTACCACCGGAGGGGCGGATACGTGAGCAGTTCTTC. Full variable domain (outside the CDR3, taken from reference TRBV7-7 and TRBJ2-1): GAGVSQSPRYKVTKRGQDVTLRCDPISSHATLYWYQQALGQGPEFLTYFNYEAQPDKSGLPSDRFSAERPEGSISTLTIQRTEQRDSAMYRCATLPPEGRIREQFFGPGTRLTVL.